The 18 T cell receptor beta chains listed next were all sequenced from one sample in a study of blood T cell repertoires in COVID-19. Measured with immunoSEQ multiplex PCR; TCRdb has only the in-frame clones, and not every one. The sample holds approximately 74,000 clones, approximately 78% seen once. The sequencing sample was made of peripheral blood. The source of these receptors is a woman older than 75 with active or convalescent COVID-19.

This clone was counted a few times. Written as DNA, the CDR3 is TGTGCCAGCAGTTTAATGTCAGCAGGGGCTAATGAAAAACTGTTTTTT. Protein sequence: CASSLMSAGANEKLFF. The chain joins TRBV27 to TRBJ1-4; TRBD1 is a possible D gene (6 bases). CDR3 length equals 16 residues. Germline-derived CDR1 and CDR2 are MNHEY and SMNVEV (reference sequence). The V end lost 2 bases, the J end lost 3 bases, and 13 bases lay between the germline ends.

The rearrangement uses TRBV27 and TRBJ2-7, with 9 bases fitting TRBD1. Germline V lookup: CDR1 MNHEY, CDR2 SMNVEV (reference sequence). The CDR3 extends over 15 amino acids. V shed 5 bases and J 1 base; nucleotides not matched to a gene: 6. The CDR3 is CASSPTGTGSYEQYF. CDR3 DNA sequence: TGTGCCAGCAGTCCGACCGGGACAGGGTCCTACGAGCAGTACTTC.

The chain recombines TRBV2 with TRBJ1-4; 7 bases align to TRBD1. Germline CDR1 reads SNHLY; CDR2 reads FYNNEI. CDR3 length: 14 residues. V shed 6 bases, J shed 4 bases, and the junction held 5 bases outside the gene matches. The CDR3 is CASREQGINEKLFF. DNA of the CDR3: TGTGCCAGCAGGGAACAGGGGATTAATGAAAAACTGTTTTTT.

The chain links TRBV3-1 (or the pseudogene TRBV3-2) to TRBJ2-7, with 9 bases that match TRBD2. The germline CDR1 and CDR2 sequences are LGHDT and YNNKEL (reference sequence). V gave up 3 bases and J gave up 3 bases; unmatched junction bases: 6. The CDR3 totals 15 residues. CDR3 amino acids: CASSQVAGAFYEQYF. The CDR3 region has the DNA TGTGCCAGCAGCCAGGTAGCGGGGGCCTTCTACGAGCAGTACTTC.

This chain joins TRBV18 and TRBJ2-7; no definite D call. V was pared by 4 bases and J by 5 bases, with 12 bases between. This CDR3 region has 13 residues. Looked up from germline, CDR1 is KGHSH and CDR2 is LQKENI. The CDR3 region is CASSRASINEQYF. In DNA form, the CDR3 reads TGTGCCAGCTCACGTGCAAGCATTAACGAGCAGTACTTC. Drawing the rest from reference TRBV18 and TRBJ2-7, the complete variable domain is NAGVMQNPRHLVRRRGQEARLRCSPMKGHSHVYWYRQLPEEGLKFMVYLQKENIIDESGMPKERFSAEFPKEGPSILRIQQVVRGDSAAYFCASSRASINEQYFGPGTRLTVT.

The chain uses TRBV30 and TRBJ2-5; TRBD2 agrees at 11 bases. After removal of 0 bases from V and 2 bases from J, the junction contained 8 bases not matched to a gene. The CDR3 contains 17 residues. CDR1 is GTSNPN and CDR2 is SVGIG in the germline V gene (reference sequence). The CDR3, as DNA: TGTGCCTGGAGTGTAGGCGTGGTAGCGGGGGGGCAAGAGACCCAGTACTTC. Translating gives CAWSVGVVAGGQETQYF.

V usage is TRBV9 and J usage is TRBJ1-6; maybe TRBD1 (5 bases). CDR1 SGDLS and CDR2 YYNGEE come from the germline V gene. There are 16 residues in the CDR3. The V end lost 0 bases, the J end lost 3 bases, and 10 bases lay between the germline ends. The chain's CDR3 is CASSVGPTDYNSPLHF. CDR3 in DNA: TGTGCCAGCAGCGTAGGTCCGACAGACTATAATTCACCCCTCCACTTT.

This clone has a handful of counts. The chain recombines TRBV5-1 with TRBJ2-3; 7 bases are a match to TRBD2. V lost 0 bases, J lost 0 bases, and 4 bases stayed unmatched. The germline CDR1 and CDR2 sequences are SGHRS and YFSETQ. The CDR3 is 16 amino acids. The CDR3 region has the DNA TGCGCCAGCAGCTTGGGAAACGGGGGGAGCACAGATACGCAGTATTTT. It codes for CASSLGNGGSTDTQYF.

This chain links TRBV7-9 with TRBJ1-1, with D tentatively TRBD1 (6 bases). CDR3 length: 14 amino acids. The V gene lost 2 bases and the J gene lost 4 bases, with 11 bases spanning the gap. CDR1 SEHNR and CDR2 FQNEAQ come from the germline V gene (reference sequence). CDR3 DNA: TGTGCCAGCAGCTTACGGGGGGCAGGCACTGAAGCTTTCTTT. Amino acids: CASSLRGAGTEAFF.

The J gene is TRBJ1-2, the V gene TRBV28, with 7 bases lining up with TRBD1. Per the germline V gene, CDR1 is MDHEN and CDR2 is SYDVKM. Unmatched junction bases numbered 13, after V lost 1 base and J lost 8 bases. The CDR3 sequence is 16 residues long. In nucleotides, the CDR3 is TGTGCCAGCAGTTTATCAGGGGGGCTTGATATATGGGGCTACACCTTC. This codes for CASSLSGGLDIWGYTF.

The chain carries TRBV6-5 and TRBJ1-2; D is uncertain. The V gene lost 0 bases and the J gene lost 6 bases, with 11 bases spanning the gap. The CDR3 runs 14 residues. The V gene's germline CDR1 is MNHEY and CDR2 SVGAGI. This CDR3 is CASSYSPEPNGYTF. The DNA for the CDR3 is TGTGCCAGCAGTTACTCGCCCGAGCCCAATGGCTACACCTTC.

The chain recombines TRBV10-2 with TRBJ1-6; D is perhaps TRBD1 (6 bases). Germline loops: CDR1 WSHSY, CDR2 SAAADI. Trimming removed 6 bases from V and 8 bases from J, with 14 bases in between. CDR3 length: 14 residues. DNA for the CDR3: TGCGCCAGCAGGAACAGGGTAGGGGATTCACCCCTCCACTTT. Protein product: CASRNRVGDSPLHF.

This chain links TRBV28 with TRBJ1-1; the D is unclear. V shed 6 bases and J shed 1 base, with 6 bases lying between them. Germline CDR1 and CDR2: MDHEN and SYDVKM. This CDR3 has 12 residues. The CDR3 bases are TGTGCCAGCAGGCAGTCGAACACTGAAGCTTTCTTT. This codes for CASRQSNTEAFF.

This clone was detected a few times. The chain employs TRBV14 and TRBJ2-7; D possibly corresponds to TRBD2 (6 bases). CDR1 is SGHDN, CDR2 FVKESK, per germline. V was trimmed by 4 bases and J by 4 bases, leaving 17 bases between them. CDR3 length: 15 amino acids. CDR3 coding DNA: TGTGCCAGCAGCCGGGGTCCCGGGAGCTGGTACGAGCAGTACTTC. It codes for CASSRGPGSWYEQYF.

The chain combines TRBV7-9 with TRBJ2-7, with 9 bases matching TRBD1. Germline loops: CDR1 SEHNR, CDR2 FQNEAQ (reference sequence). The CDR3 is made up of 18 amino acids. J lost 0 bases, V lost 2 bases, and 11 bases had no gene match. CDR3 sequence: CASSLPTGTGKSSYEQYF. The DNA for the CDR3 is TGTGCCAGCAGCTTACCAACCGGGACAGGGAAGAGCTCCTACGAGCAGTACTTC.

CDR3 nucleotide sequence: TGTGCCAGCTCACCACGGGGACAGGGGCAGGGGCAGTACTTC. Protein sequence: CASSPRGQGQGQYF. V usage is TRBV18 and J usage is TRBJ2-7; 10 positions match TRBD1. With V trimmed by 1 base and J by 9 bases, 6 bases remained unmatched. This CDR3 is 14 amino acids long. From germline, CDR1 is KGHSH and CDR2 LQKENI.

The CDR3 sequence is CATSDLRGEKLFF. The CDR3 coding sequence is TGTGCCACCAGTGATTTGCGTGGCGAAAAACTGTTTTTT. The chain combines TRBV24-1 with TRBJ1-4; no reliable D call. V was clipped by 0 bases and J by 8 bases, with 6 bases between them. This CDR3 spans 13 amino acids. The germline gives CDR1 KGHDR, CDR2 SFDVKD.

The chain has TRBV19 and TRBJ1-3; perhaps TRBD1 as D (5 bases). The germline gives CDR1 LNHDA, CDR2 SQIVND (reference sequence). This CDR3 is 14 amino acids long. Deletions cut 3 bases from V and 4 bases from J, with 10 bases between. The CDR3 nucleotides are TGTGCCAGTAGTATGCCGGGACTGGGAAACACCATATATTTT. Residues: CASSMPGLGNTIYF.